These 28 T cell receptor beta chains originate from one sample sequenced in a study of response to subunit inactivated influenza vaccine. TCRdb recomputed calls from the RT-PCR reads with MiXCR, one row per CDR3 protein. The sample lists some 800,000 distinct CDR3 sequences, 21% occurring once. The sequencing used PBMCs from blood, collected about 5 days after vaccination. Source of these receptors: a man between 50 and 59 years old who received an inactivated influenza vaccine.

As DNA, the CDR3 is TGCAGTGCTGGGACTAGCGGGAGGATTTACGAGCAGTACTTC. Protein product: CSAGTSGRIYEQYF. This rearrangement joins TRBV20-1 to TRBJ2-7, with 15 bases fitting TRBD2. Germline V CDR1 and CDR2: DFQATT, SNEGSKA (reference sequence). J gave up 4 bases and V 5 bases, and 3 bases lay outside the gene matches. The CDR3 loop spans 14 amino acids.

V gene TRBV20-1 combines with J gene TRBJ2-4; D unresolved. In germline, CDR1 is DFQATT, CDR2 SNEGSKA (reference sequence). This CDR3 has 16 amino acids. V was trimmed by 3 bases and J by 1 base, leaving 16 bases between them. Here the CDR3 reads CSARPVPGSAKNIQYF. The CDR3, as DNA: TGCAGTGCTAGGCCCGTCCCGGGTTCCGCCAAAAACATTCAGTACTTC.

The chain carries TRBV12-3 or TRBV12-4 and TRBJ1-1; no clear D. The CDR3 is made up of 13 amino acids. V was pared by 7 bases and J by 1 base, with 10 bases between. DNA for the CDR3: TGTGCCAGCACACGGTGGGGGAACACTGAAGCTTTCTTT. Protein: CASTRWGNTEAFF.

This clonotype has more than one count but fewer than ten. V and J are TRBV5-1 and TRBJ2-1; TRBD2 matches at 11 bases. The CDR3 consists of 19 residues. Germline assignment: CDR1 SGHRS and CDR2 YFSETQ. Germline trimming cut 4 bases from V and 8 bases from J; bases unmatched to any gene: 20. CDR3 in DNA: TGCGCCAGCAGCCTCCCCCGACTAGCGGGGAGCGGATCGATGTATGAGCAGTTCTTC. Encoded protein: CASSLPRLAGSGSMYEQFF. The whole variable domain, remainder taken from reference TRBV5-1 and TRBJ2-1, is KAGVTQTPRYLIKTRGQQVTLSCSPISGHRSVSWYQQTPGQGLQFLFEYFSETQRNKGNFPGRFSGRQFSNSRSEMNVSTLELGDSALYLCASSLPRLAGSGSMYEQFFGPGTRLTVL.

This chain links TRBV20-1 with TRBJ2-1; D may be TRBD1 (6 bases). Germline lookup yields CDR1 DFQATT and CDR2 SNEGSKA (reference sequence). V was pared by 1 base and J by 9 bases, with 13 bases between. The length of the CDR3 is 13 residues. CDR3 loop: CSARVEQGFEQFF. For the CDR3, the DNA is TGCAGTGCTAGAGTTGAGCAGGGGTTTGAGCAGTTCTTC.

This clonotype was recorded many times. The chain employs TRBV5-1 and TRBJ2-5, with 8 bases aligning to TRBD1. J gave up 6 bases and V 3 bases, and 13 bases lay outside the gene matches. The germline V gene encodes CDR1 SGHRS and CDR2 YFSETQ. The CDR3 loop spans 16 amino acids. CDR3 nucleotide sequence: TGCGCCAGCAGCTGGAGCCTCGGACAGGGCTCGAAGACCCAGTACTTC. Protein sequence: CASSWSLGQGSKTQYF.

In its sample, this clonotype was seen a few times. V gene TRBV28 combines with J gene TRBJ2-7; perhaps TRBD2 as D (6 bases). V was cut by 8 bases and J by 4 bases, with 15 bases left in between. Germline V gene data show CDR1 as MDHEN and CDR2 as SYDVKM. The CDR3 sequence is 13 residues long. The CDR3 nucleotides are TGTGCCAGCCGAGGGGCGGGGTATTACGAGCAGTACTTC. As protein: CASRGAGYYEQYF. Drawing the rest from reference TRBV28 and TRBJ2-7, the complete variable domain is DVKVTQSSRYLVKRTGEKVFLECVQDMDHENMFWYRQDPGLGLRLIYFSYDVKMKEKGDIPEGYSVSREKKERFSLILESASTNQTSMYLCASRGAGYYEQYFGPGTRLTVT.

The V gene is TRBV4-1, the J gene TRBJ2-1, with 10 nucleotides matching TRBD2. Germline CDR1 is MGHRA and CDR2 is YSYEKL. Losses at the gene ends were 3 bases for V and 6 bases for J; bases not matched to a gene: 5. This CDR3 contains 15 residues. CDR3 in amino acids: CASSHPGLAFNEQFF. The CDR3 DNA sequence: TGCGCCAGCAGCCACCCGGGACTAGCGTTCAATGAGCAGTTCTTC.

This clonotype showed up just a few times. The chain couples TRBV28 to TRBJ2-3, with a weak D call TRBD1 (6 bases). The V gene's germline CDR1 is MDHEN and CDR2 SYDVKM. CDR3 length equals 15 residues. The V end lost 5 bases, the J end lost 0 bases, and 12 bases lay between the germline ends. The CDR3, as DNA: TGTGCCAGCAGTCCGGACAGTTTTAGCACAGATACGCAGTATTTT. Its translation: CASSPDSFSTDTQYF.

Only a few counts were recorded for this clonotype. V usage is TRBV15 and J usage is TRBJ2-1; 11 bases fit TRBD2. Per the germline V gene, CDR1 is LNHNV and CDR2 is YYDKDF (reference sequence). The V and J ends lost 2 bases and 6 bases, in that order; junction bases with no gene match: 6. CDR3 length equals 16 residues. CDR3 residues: CATSRHTSGSVNEQFF. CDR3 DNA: TGTGCCACCAGCAGACACACTAGCGGGAGTGTCAATGAGCAGTTCTTC.

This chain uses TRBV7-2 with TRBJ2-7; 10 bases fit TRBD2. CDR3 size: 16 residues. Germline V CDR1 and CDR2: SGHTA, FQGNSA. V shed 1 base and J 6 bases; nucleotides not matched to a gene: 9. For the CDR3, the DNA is TGTGCCAGCAGCTTAGAGTCAGCGGGAGGGCCGGGCGAGCAGTACTTC. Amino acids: CASSLESAGGPGEQYF.

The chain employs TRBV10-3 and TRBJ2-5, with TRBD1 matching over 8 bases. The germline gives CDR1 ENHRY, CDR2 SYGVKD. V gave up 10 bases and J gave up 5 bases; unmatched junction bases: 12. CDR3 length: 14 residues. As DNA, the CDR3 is TGTGCCACTCTGACAGGGGACGGTCGGGAGACCCAGTACTTC. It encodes CATLTGDGRETQYF.

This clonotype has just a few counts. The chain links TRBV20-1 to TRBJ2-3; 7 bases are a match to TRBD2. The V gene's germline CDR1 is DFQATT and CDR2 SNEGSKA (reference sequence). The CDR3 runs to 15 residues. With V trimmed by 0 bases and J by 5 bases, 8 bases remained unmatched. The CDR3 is CSARDPTAGIDTQYF. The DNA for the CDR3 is TGCAGTGCTAGAGATCCCACAGCGGGGATAGATACGCAGTATTTT.

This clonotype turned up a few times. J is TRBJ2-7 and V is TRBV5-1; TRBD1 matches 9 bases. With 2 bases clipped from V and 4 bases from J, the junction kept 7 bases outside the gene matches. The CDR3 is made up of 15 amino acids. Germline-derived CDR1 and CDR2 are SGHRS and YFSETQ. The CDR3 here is CASSLFPGQGYEQYF. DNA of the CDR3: TGCGCCAGCAGCTTATTCCCGGGACAGGGATACGAGCAGTACTTC. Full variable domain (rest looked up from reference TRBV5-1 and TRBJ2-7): KAGVTQTPRYLIKTRGQQVTLSCSPISGHRSVSWYQQTPGQGLQFLFEYFSETQRNKGNFPGRFSGRQFSNSRSEMNVSTLELGDSALYLCASSLFPGQGYEQYFGPGTRLTVT.

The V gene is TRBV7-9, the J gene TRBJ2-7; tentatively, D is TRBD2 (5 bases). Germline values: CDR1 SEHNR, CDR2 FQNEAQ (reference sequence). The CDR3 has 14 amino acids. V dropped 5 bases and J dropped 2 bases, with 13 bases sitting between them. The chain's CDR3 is CASSLSGSPYEQYF. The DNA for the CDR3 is TGTGCCAGCAGCCTAAGCGGTTCTCCCTACGAGCAGTACTTC.

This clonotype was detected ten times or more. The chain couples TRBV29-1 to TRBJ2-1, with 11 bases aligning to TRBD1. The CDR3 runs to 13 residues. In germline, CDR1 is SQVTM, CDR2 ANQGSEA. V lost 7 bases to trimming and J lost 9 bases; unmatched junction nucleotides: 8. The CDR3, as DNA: TGCAGCGCATCCGGGACAGGGGGAATTGAGCAGTTCTTC. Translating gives CSASGTGGIEQFF.

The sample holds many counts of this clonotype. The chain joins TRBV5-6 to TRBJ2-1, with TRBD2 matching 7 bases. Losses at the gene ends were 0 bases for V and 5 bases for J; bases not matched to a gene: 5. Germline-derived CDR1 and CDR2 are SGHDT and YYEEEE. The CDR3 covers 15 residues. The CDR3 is CASSLVSAGDNEQFF. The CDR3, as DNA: TGTGCCAGCAGCTTGGTGTCGGCGGGGGACAATGAGCAGTTCTTC.

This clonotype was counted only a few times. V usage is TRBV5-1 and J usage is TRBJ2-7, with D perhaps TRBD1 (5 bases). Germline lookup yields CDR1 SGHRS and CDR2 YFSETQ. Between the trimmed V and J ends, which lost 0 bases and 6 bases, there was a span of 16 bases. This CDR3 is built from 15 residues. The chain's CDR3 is CASSLDSLGVGEQYF. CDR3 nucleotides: TGCGCCAGCAGCTTGGATTCTTTAGGGGTAGGCGAGCAGTACTTC.

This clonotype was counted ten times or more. CDR3 in DNA: TGCAGTGCCTCGGAGGGGGGAGGCTACACCTTC. Protein sequence: CSASEGGGYTF. The chain recombines TRBV20-1 with TRBJ1-2; D is perhaps TRBD1 (6 bases). Germline V gene lookup returns CDR1 DFQATT and CDR2 SNEGSKA (reference sequence). Trimming took 6 bases from V and 8 from J, leaving 13 bases between them. The CDR3 spans 11 residues.

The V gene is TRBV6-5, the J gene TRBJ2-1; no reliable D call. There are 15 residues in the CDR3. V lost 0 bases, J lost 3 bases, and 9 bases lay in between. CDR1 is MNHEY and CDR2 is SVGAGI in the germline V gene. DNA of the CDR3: TGTGCCAGCAGTTACTCGATTGGCAACTACAATGAGCAGTTCTTC. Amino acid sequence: CASSYSIGNYNEQFF.

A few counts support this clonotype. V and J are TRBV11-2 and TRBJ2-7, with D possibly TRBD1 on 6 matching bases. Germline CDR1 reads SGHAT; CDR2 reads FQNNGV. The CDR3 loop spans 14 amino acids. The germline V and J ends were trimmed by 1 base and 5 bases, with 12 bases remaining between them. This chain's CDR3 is CASSLVVQGNEQYF. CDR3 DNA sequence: TGTGCCAGCAGCTTAGTGGTACAGGGCAACGAGCAGTACTTC.

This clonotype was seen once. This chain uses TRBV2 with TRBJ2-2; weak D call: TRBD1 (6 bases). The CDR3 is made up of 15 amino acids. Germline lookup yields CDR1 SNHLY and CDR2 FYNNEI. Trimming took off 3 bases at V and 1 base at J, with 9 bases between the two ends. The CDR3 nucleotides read TGTGCCAGCAGTGAGATGGGACAGAACACCGGGGAGCTGTTTTTT. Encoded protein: CASSEMGQNTGELFF.

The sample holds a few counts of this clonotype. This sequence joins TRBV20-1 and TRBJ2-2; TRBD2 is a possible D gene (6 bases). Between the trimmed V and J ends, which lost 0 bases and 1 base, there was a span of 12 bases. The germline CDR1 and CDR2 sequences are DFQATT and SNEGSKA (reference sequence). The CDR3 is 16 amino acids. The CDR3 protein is CSARDLAEQNTGELFF. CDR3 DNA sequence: TGCAGTGCTAGAGATTTAGCGGAACAGAACACCGGGGAGCTGTTTTTT.

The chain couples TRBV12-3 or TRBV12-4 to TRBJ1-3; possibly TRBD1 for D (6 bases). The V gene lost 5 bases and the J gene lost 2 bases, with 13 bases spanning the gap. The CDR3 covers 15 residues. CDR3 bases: TGTGCCAGCAGTCTCGACAGGATTACTGGAAACACCATATATTTT. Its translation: CASSLDRITGNTIYF.

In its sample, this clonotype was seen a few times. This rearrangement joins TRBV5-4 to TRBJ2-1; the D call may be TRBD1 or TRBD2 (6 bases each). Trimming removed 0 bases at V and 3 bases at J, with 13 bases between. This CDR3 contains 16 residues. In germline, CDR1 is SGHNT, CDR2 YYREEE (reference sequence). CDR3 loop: CASSLGVGGVYNEQFF. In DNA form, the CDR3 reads TGTGCCAGCAGCTTGGGAGTCGGGGGCGTCTACAATGAGCAGTTCTTC. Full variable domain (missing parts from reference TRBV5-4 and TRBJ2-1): ETGVTQSPTHLIKTRGQQVTLRCSSQSGHNTVSWYQQALGQGPQFIFQYYREEENGRGNFPPRFSGLQFPNYSSELNVNALELDDSALYLCASSLGVGGVYNEQFFGPGTRLTVL.

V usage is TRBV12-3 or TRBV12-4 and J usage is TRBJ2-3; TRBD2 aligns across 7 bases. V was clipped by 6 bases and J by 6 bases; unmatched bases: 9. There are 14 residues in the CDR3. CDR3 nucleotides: TGTGCCAGCAGACTAGCGTCTAGCGTCGATACGCAGTATTTT. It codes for CASRLASSVDTQYF.

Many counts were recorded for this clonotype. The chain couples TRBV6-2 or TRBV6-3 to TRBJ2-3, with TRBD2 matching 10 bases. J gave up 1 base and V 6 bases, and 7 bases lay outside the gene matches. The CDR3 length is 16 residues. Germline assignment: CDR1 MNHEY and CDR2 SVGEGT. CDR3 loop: CASSRTLAGGTDTQYF. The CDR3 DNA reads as TGTGCCAGCAGCAGAACGCTAGCGGGAGGCACAGATACGCAGTATTTT.

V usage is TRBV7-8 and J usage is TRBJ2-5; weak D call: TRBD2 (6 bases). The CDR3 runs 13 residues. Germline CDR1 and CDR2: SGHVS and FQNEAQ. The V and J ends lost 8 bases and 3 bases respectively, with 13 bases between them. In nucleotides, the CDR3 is TGTGCCAGCGCGGGGTGGCGGAAAGAGACCCAGTACTTC. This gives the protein CASAGWRKETQYF.